Sequencing of this T cell receptor beta chain was carried out in a study of T-cell reconstitution after alpha-beta-depleted transplantation in children. Researchers prepared the TCRbeta library using unique molecular identifiers, the study reports. TCRdb re-analysed the PCR reads in MiXCR, keeping a single row per CDR3 protein. The sample comprises around 600,000 distinct CDR3 sequences, 16% of which are singletons, and 0.85% to 1.3% rests with the top ten. This clonotype was seen ten or more times. Trimming cost V 4 bases and J 2 bases, with 10 bases left between them. CDR3 length: 14 residues. Germline V gives CDR1 ENHRY, CDR2 SYGVKD.

This chain links TRBV10-3 with TRBJ2-3; perhaps TRBD1 as D (6 bases). This TCR was recovered from a human donor who donated a stem cell graft to a child with acute myeloid leukemia. Material: PBMCs from the stem cell graft donor, obtained from the stem cell graft. CDR3 residues: CAISGGQNTDTQYF. CDR3 nucleotides: TGTGCCATCAGTGGGGGGCAGAACACAGATACGCAGTATTTT.